This T cell receptor (beta chain) derives from a study of shared clonotypes between healthy human individuals. Per the original data handling: Junction-only sequences without quality scores were provided by ImmunoSEQ, so filtering was different. The protocol was immunoSEQ multiplex PCR, while the TCRdb copy is restricted to in-frame clones and leaves out a portion. D and trimming were read from the DNA, whereas the V and J calls and clone size are those reported in that table. The sample gives 2 million to 2.5 million clones, about 94% of which show up once; roughly 0.13% is in the top ten. Turning to this clone: The target antigen is unknown. This CDR3 is also generated by other DNA sequences in the sample.

Overall study findings and caveats: Clonotype sharing among donors was expected to depend on sequencing depth. In a few donors, around 4.8% of naive CD4 clonotypes appeared in common.

Sequencing was carried out using naive CD4+ T cells sorted from blood. Subset in this sample: CD45RA+ positively selected. The receptor's source is a man aged 18-30 years in good health.

The CDR3 sequence: CASSWDRGTEAFF. In nucleotides, the CDR3 is TGTGCCAGCAGCTGGGACAGGGGCACTGAAGCTTTCTTT. The chain is built from TRBV7-9 and TRBJ1-1, with TRBD1 identical over 10 bases. The CDR3 has 13 residues. Germline assignment: CDR1 SEHNR and CDR2 FQNEAQ (reference sequence). J lost 4 bases, V lost 4 bases, and 0 bases had no gene match.